The entry below describes one T cell receptor (beta chain). In the PCR, 60 Vbeta and 13 Jbeta primers were used. The data were produced by immunoSEQ multiplex PCR, yet TCRdb's version contains in-frame clones alone and is incomplete. The table has roughly 100,000 clones, 83% seen once. This sample was included in a study of cytomegalovirus exposure and HLA in healthy donors. The CDR3 contains 14 residues. In germline, CDR1 is LGHNA, CDR2 YSLEER. V lost 1 base, J lost 3 bases, and 9 bases lay in between. The receptor's source is a man aged 18 to 30 in good health and CMV-seronegative. The V and J genes are TRBV4-3 and TRBJ1-1; no clear D. Material: PBMCs. CDR3 DNA: TGCGCCAGCAGCCAAGGTCCTACGGACACTGAAGCTTTCTTT. Encoded protein: CASSQGPTDTEAFF.